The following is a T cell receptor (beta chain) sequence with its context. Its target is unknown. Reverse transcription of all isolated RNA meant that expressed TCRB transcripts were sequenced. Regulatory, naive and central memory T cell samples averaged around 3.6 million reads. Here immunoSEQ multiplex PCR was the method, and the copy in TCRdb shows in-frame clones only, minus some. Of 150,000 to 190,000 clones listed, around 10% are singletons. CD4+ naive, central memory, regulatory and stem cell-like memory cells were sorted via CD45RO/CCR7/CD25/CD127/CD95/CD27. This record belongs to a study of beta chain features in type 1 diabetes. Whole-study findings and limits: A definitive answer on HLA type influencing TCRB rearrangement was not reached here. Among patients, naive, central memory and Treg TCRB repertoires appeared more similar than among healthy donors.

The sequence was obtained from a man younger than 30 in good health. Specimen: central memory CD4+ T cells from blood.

The CDR3 sequence: CSVAETGGYNEQFF. The CDR3 DNA reads as TGCAGCGTTGCGGAAACAGGGGGCTACAATGAGCAGTTCTTC. The chain employs TRBV29-1 and TRBJ2-1; 8 nucleotides agree with TRBD1. The trim removed 4 bases at V and 3 bases at J, leaving 5 bases unmatched. CDR1 is SQVTM, CDR2 ANQGSEA, per germline. The CDR3 is made up of 14 amino acids.